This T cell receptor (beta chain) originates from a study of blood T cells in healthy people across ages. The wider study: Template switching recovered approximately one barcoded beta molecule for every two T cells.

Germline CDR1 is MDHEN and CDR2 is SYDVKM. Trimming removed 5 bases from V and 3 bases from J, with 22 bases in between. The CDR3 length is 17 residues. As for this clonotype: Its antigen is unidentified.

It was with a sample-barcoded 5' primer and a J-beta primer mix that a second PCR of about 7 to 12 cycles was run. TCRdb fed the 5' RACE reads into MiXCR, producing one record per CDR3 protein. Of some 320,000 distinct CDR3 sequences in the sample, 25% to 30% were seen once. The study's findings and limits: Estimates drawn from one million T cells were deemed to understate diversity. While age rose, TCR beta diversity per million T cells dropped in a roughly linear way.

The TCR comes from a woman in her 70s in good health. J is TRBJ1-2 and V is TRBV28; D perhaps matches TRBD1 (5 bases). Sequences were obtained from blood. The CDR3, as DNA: TGTGCCAGCAGTCTCCGGGGGGGGACCCCTGGGGACTATGGCTACACCTTC. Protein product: CASSLRGGTPGDYGYTF.